Listed below are T cell receptor beta chains from one sample, sequenced in a study of CD8 T cells in Susac syndrome. Each CDR3 protein is one row after TCRdb ran MiXCR on the immunoSEQ multiplex PCR reads. The table has 150,000 to 200,000 distinct CDR3 sequences, roughly 94% seen once. The sequenced sample was CD4+ T cells from PBMCs. These receptor sequences come from a human donor in good health. CDR3s include the opening cysteine and the closing phenylalanine or tryptophan. The D gene is left open where the match is weak. The listing skips clone size in some rows; elsewhere it reads once, few, many or a size class.

abundance,j_gene,v_gene,d_gene,CDR3aa,CDR3nt
NA,TRBJ2-7,TRBV13,TRBD2,CASSLGHRTSGRMYEQYF,TGTGCCAGCAGCTTAGGCCACCGGACTAGCGGGAGGATGTACGAGCAGTACTTC
NA,TRBJ2-3,TRBV20-1,NA,CSARSGSTDTQYF,TGCAGTGCTAGGTCCGGCAGCACAGATACGCAGTATTTT
NA,TRBJ1-2,TRBV6-5,NA,CASQGRDGYTF,TGTGCCAGCCAGGGTCGGGATGGCTACACCTTC
NA,TRBJ2-5,TRBV29-1,NA,CSVVAVLYQETQYF,TGCAGCGTTGTGGCAGTTTTGTACCAAGAGACCCAGTACTTC
few,TRBJ2-7,TRBV15,NA,CATSRDHYEQYF,TGTGCCACCAGCAGGGATCACTACGAGCAGTACTTC
NA,TRBJ2-1,TRBV24-1,TRBD2,CATSDPSGSPYNEQFF,TGTGCCACCAGTGACCCTAGCGGGTCTCCCTACAATGAGCAGTTCTTC
NA,TRBJ2-1,TRBV2,NA,CASSETDEQFF,TGTGCCAGCAGTGAGACTGACGAGCAGTTCTTC
NA,TRBJ2-1,TRBV11-2,TRBD2,CASSLMPSGGGEQFF,TGTGCCAGCAGCTTAATGCCTAGCGGGGGGGGCGAGCAGTTCTTC
NA,TRBJ2-7,TRBV3-1,TRBD1,CASSPNRGSEQYF,TGTGCCAGCAGCCCCAACAGGGGGAGCGAGCAGTACTTC
NA,TRBJ2-3,TRBV18,TRBD2,CASSSWTSGTDTQYF,TGTGCCAGCAGCTCCTGGACTAGCGGCACAGATACGCAGTATTTT
NA,TRBJ1-5,TRBV28,NA,CATWASNQPQHF,TGTGCCACCTGGGCCTCCAATCAGCCCCAGCATTTT
NA,TRBJ2-5,TRBV12-3/TRBV12-4,NA,CASSPAGLRQETQYF,TGTGCCAGCAGTCCTGCGGGACTCCGCCAAGAGACCCAGTACTTC
NA,TRBJ2-7,TRBV27,NA,CASRVEGEQYF,TGTGCCAGCAGGGTAGAGGGCGAGCAGTACTTC
NA,TRBJ1-1,TRBV29-1,NA,CSVQRKAINTEAFF,TGCAGCGTACAGCGAAAAGCCATAAACACTGAAGCTTTCTTT
NA,TRBJ2-7,TRBV18,NA,CASSLTSAGSGYEQYF,TGTGCCAGCTCACTAACAAGCGCGGGGAGCGGATACGAGCAGTACTTC
once,TRBJ2-7,TRBV29-1,NA,CSGGGGVYEQYF,TGCAGCGGGGGCGGGGGCGTCTACGAGCAGTACTTC
NA,TRBJ1-2,TRBV20-1,TRBD1,CSARWDRMSGYTF,TGCAGTGCTAGATGGGACAGGATGAGTGGCTACACCTTC
NA,TRBJ2-7,TRBV20-1,TRBD2,CSAIPLAGGYEQYF,TGCAGTGCCATTCCACTAGCGGGAGGCTACGAGCAGTACTTC
once,TRBJ2-3,TRBV29-1,NA,CSATPLGGFADTQYF,TGCAGCGCCACCCCACTAGGGGGGTTCGCAGATACGCAGTATTTT
NA,TRBJ2-7,TRBV4-3,NA,CASSQRGGWNEQYF,TGCGCCAGCAGCCAAAGAGGGGGTTGGAACGAGCAGTACTTC
NA,TRBJ2-5,TRBV12-3/TRBV12-4,NA,CASRQAQETQYF,TGTGCCAGCAGACAGGCCCAAGAGACCCAGTACTTC
NA,TRBJ1-1,TRBV5-4,NA,CASSIGPRNTEAFF,TGTGCCAGCAGCATAGGACCGAGGAACACTGAAGCTTTCTTT
NA,TRBJ2-7,TRBV20-1,NA,CSARDLRGHEQYF,TGCAGTGCTAGAGATCTGCGGGGCCACGAGCAGTACTTC
NA,TRBJ2-1,TRBV24-1,TRBD2,CATGGGEQFF,TGTGCCACCGGGGGGGGTGAGCAGTTCTTC
NA,TRBJ2-1,TRBV27,NA,CASSLSRLRSYNEQFF,TGTGCCAGCAGTTTATCCCGACTGAGGTCCTACAATGAGCAGTTCTTC
NA,TRBJ2-2,TRBV25-1,NA,CASFGRNTGELFF,TGTGCCAGCTTTGGCCGAAACACCGGGGAGCTGTTTTTT
few,TRBJ2-5,TRBV29-1,NA,CSVGVETQYF,TGCAGCGTTGGTGTAGAGACCCAGTACTTC